These T cell receptor beta chains were read from a single sample in a study of T cell repertoires in cytomegalovirus infection. TCRdb processed the reads anew with MiXCR; each CDR3 protein has one entry. The table shows 210,000 or so distinct CDR3 sequences, with 6% to 8% occurring only once. Sequences were obtained from PBMCs. Receptor source: a human donor in good health (CMV status not recorded). Some clones in this sample may be carry-over from other donors' samples. CDR3s include the opening cysteine and the closing phenylalanine or tryptophan. A D gene is named only where the DNA matches it firmly. Expanded clones get a size class; other rows say once, few or many, or leave the size out.

TRBD1 TRBJ1-2 TRBV5-5 many CASSLQGQGRSYGYTF TGTGCCAGCAGCCTCCAGGGACAGGGGAGATCCTATGGCTACACCTTC
NA TRBJ1-1 TRBV30 many CAWSAAGLGNTEAFF TGTGCCTGGAGTGCGGCGGGACTAGGGAACACTGAAGCTTTCTTT
NA TRBJ2-3 TRBV27 many CASSLKGLTLTDTQYF TGTGCCAGCAGTTTAAAAGGCCTCACACTCACAGATACGCAGTATTTT
TRBD1 TRBJ2-1 TRBV5-4 many CASRSGQGNNEQFF TGTGCCAGCAGATCGGGACAGGGTAACAATGAGCAGTTCTTC
NA TRBJ1-2 TRBV7-9 many CASSLEFSIIYGYTF TGTGCCAGCAGCTTAGAATTTTCCATCATCTATGGCTACACCTTC
NA TRBJ2-6 TRBV20-1 few CSARSGSGANVLTF TGCAGTGCCCGCAGCGGTTCTGGGGCCAACGTCCTGACTTTC
NA TRBJ1-4 TRBV3-1 few CASSPIRGEKLFF TGTGCCAGCAGTCCTATTCGAGGGGAAAAACTGTTTTTT
NA TRBJ2-5 TRBV5-6 many CASSPSPGQQKTQYF TGTGCCAGCAGCCCTAGCCCTGGACAGCAAAAGACCCAGTACTTC
NA TRBJ2-7 TRBV10-3 many CAIRGGGEQYF TGTGCCATCAGGGGGGGAGGCGAGCAGTACTTC
NA TRBJ2-1 TRBV20-1 many CSVDRRNYNEQFF TGCAGTGTAGACAGGAGAAACTACAATGAGCAGTTCTTC
NA TRBJ2-7 TRBV7-2 many CASSFLTSYEQYF TGTGCCAGCAGCTTTCTTACCTCCTACGAGCAGTACTTC
TRBD1 TRBJ2-7 TRBV28 many CASILQGSYEQYF TGTGCCAGCATTTTACAGGGGAGCTACGAGCAGTACTTC
NA TRBJ1-1 TRBV14 NA CASSQRGMNTEAFF TGTGCCAGCAGCCAACGGGGCATGAACACTGAAGCTTTCTTT
NA TRBJ2-5 TRBV7-2 many CASSFQAGPQETQYF TGTGCCAGCAGCTTTCAAGCGGGCCCCCAAGAGACCCAGTACTTC
NA TRBJ2-4 TRBV6-2/TRBV6-3 many CASSYSIRSYEAKNIQYF TGTGCCAGCAGTTACTCGATTCGGTCATATGAAGCCAAAAACATTCAGTACTTC
TRBD1 TRBJ1-5 TRBV6-2/TRBV6-3 many CASTFRQGLGQPQHF TGTGCCAGCACCTTCCGACAGGGGCTGGGTCAGCCCCAGCATTTT
NA TRBJ1-6 TRBV20-1 many CSAKDESSYNSPLHF TGCAGTGCTAAGGACGAGAGCTCCTATAATTCACCCCTCCACTTT
TRBD2 TRBJ2-2 TRBV20-1 NA CSARLGGGSGELFF TGCAGTGCTAGATTGGGGGGGGGGTCCGGGGAGCTGTTTTTT
TRBD1 TRBJ2-7 TRBV7-8 medium-sized CASSLSRDRHWRYEQYF TGTGCCAGCAGCTTGTCCCGGGACAGGCACTGGCGCTACGAGCAGTACTTC
NA TRBJ1-5 TRBV20-1 many CSAGDLRGNQPQHF TGCAGTGCTGGGGACCTGCGGGGCAATCAGCCCCAGCATTTT
TRBD1 TRBJ1-1 TRBV11-2 many CASSLLNRGTPNTEAFF TGTGCCAGCAGCCTACTAAACAGGGGGACCCCGAACACTGAAGCTTTCTTT
TRBD2 TRBJ2-3 TRBV9 many CASSSASGSITDTQYF TGTGCCAGCAGTTCAGCTAGCGGGTCCATCACAGATACGCAGTATTTT
TRBD1 TRBJ2-3 TRBV2 many CASSDRGTPDTQYF TGTGCCAGCAGTGACAGGGGGACCCCAGATACGCAGTATTTT
TRBD1 TRBJ2-7 TRBV2 many CASSRTGGSYEQYF TGTGCCAGCTCTAGGACAGGGGGCTCCTACGAGCAGTACTTC
NA TRBJ1-1 TRBV7-2 many CASSRQSNTEAFF TGTGCCAGCAGCCGACAGTCGAACACTGAAGCTTTCTTT
TRBD2 TRBJ2-1 TRBV6-5 NA CASRRLAGGISNEQFF TGTGCCAGCAGGCGACTAGCGGGGGGGATCAGCAATGAGCAGTTCTTC
NA TRBJ1-6 TRBV7-2 many CASSLRRAYNSPLHF TGTGCCAGCAGCTTGAGGAGGGCCTATAATTCACCCCTCCACTTT
NA TRBJ2-3 TRBV20-1 many CSARDPLGPDTQYF TGCAGTGCTAGAGATCCCCTAGGACCAGATACGCAGTATTTT
NA TRBJ2-5 TRBV7-2 many CASSPFRGETQYF TGTGCCAGCAGCCCATTCCGGGGTGAGACCCAGTACTTC
NA TRBJ1-2 TRBV28 many CASTFGFGGAYGYTF TGTGCCAGCACTTTCGGGTTTGGGGGGGCCTATGGCTACACCTTC
TRBD2 TRBJ2-2 TRBV7-8 many CASSSRGTLAGGRNTGELFF TGTGCCAGCAGCTCGCGGGGGACGCTAGCGGGGGGGAGGAACACCGGGGAGCTGTTTTTT
TRBD1 TRBJ1-4 TRBV7-2 many CASSLTGGNEKLFF TGTGCCAGCAGCTTGACAGGGGGAAATGAAAAACTGTTTTTT
NA TRBJ1-1 TRBV6-1 many CASSGVVNTEAFF TGTGCCAGCAGTGGTGTGGTTAACACTGAAGCTTTCTTT
TRBD2 TRBJ2-5 TRBV18 many CASSPLAGGQETQYF TGTGCCAGCTCACCACTAGCGGGGGGACAAGAGACCCAGTACTTC